This entry describes one TCR beta chain. As yet, its antigen is unknown. Other DNA sequences of this sample code for an identical CDR3. In the PCR, 60 Vbeta and 13 Jbeta primers were used. Produced via immunoSEQ multiplex PCR; TCRdb's table is partial and in-frame only. This specimen shows about 100,000 clones; the ten leading clones hold around 5%. These data belong to a study of cytomegalovirus exposure and HLA in healthy donors. The V gene lost 3 bases and the J gene lost 7 bases, with 4 bases spanning the gap. The length of the CDR3 is 11 residues. Germline V gene lookup returns CDR1 MNHNS and CDR2 SASEGT. Study-wide findings and caveats: Prior analysis indicated that the majority of TCR beta V segments exhibited productivity approximately 87% or approximately 30% of the time. Presence/absence analyses assumed roughly uniform sequencing depth across donors.

The sequence was collected from a girl under 18 in good health and CMV-seropositive. Sequencing was performed on PBMCs. The V call is TRBV6-1, the J call TRBJ1-5; no clear D gene. DNA for the CDR3: TGTGCCAGCAGTGAGCGGCAGCCCCAGCATTTT. This translates into CASSERQPQHF.